This T cell receptor (beta chain) is from a study of T-cell reconstitution after alpha-beta-depleted transplantation in children. Broader study findings: The study reportedly traced alpha-beta T cells about two months after transplant to several hundred expanded graft clones. Newly made T cells mostly supplied T-cell counts and diversity one year after transplant. Surviving thymic progenitors and recipient T cells were the source of high TCRbeta diversity at day 60 in some patients.

In its sample, this clonotype was seen a few times. Its antigen is as yet unknown. The V gene end was trimmed by 1 base and the J gene end by 7 bases; junction bases not matched to a gene: 10. The CDR3 consists of 17 residues. Germline assignment: CDR1 SGHRS and CDR2 YFSETQ. Unique molecular identifiers were used in preparing the TCRbeta library. One entry per CDR3 protein, called by TCRdb with MiXCR from the PCR reads. The sample includes more than 500,000 distinct CDR3 sequences, roughly an eighth of them seen just once. The source was PBMCs, mostly from graft donor cells, collected 180 days after TCRalphabeta/CD19-depleted stem cell transplant. This chain uses TRBV5-1 with TRBJ1-6, with 8 positions matching TRBD1. The receptor's source is a female patient aged 2-9 years who had a stem cell transplant for aplastic anemia, so the T cells may come from the graft donor. The CDR3 reads CASSLLGQGGVNSPLHF. The CDR3 nucleotides read TGCGCCAGCAGCTTGCTCGGACAGGGAGGGGTCAATTCACCCCTCCACTTT. The full variable domain, rest sourced from reference TRBV5-1 and TRBJ1-6, is KAGVTQTPRYLIKTRGQQVTLSCSPISGHRSVSWYQQTPGQGLQFLFEYFSETQRNKGNFPGRFSGRQFSNSRSEMNVSTLELGDSALYLCASSLLGQGGVNSPLHFGNGTRLTVT.